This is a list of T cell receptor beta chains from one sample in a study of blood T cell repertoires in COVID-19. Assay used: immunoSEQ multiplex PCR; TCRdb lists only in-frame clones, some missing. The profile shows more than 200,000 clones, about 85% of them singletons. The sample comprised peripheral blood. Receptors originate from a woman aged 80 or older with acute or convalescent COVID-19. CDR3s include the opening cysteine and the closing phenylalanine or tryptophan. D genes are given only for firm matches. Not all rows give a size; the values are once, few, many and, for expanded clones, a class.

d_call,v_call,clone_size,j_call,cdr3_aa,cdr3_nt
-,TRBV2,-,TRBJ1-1,CASSEGGISEAFF,TGTGCCAGCAGTGAAGGAGGGATCTCTGAAGCTTTCTTT
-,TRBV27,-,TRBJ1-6,CASSPGIHRRDNSPLHF,TGTGCCAGCAGCCCAGGAATTCACAGGAGAGATAATTCACCCCTCCACTTT
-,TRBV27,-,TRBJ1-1,CASSLMAQPRGAEAFF,TGTGCCAGCAGTTTAATGGCACAGCCGCGGGGGGCTGAAGCTTTCTTT
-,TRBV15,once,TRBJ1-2,CATSRDHNYGYTF,TGTGCCACCAGCAGAGATCATAACTATGGCTACACCTTC
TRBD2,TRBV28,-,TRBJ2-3,CASIPPGLAADTQYF,TGTGCCAGCATCCCTCCCGGACTAGCGGCAGATACGCAGTATTTT
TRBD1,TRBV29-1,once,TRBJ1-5,CSVGQGGNQPQHF,TGCAGCGTTGGACAGGGTGGGAATCAGCCCCAGCATTTT
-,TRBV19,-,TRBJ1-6,CASSYPGQINSPLHF,TGTGCCAGTAGCTACCCCGGACAGATTAATTCACCCCTCCACTTT
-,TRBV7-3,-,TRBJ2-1,CASSFPGQNQNEQFF,TGTGCCAGCAGCTTCCCTGGACAGAATCAGAATGAGCAGTTCTTC
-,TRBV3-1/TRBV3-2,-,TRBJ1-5,CASSTGTQPQHF,TGTGCCAGCAGTACAGGGACTCAGCCCCAGCATTTT
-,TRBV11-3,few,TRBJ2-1,CASSLSGLGNEQFF,TGTGCCAGCAGTTTGTCAGGATTGGGCAATGAGCAGTTCTTC
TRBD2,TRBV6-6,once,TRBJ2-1,CASSYGLAGGGEQFF,TGTGCCAGCAGTTACGGCCTAGCGGGAGGGGGAGAGCAGTTCTTC
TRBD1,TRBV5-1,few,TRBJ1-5,CASSVTGGRTQPQHF,TGCGCCAGCAGCGTGACAGGGGGCCGTACGCAGCCCCAGCATTTT